A selection of T cell receptor beta chains follows, all from one sample in a study of cytomegalovirus exposure and HLA in healthy donors. Some clones are missing from TCRdb's copy, which holds only in-frame ones; the method was immunoSEQ multiplex PCR. This repertoire shows 150,000 or so clones, over 60% found once; its top ten account for around 0.97%. Sequenced material: PBMCs. Receptors were obtained from a woman aged 45-65 years in good health and CMV-seropositive. Both conserved end residues are part of each CDR3. D genes are given only for firm matches. Part of the rows lack a size; the others show once, few, many or a class for expanded clones.

abundance: .; v_gene: TRBV5-4; d_gene: TRBD2; j_gene: TRBJ2-4; CDR3nt: TGTGCCAGCATCTCCAGACTAGCGGGAGAACAAGACATTCAGTACTTC; CDR3aa: CASISRLAGEQDIQYF
abundance: .; v_gene: TRBV10-2; d_gene: .; j_gene: TRBJ2-5; CDR3nt: TGCGCCAGCAGTGAGAGCCTAGCCGGGGAGACCCAGTACTTC; CDR3aa: CASSESLAGETQYF
abundance: .; v_gene: TRBV27; d_gene: .; j_gene: TRBJ2-3; CDR3nt: TGTGCCAGCAGTTCCGTCACAGATACGCAGTATTTT; CDR3aa: CASSSVTDTQYF
abundance: .; v_gene: TRBV18; d_gene: TRBD1; j_gene: TRBJ1-1; CDR3nt: TGTGCCAGCTCAGGTTTTACAGGGGGCGTGGGCACTGAAGCTTTCTTT; CDR3aa: CASSGFTGGVGTEAFF
abundance: once; v_gene: TRBV4-1; d_gene: TRBD1; j_gene: TRBJ2-7; CDR3nt: TGCGCCAGCAGCCAAGATCAGGCCGACCTTTCCCGGGGACAGACGAAGCAGTACTTC; CDR3aa: CASSQDQADLSRGQTKQYF
abundance: .; v_gene: TRBV7-7; d_gene: TRBD2; j_gene: TRBJ2-5; CDR3nt: TGTGCTAGCAGCGTCCTAGCGGGGGAGCTAGAGACCCAGTACTTC; CDR3aa: CASSVLAGELETQYF
abundance: once; v_gene: TRBV5-1; d_gene: .; j_gene: TRBJ1-5; CDR3nt: TGCGCCAGCAGCTTTACGTCACAGGGTCAGCCCCAGCATTTT; CDR3aa: CASSFTSQGQPQHF
abundance: once; v_gene: TRBV18; d_gene: TRBD1; j_gene: TRBJ1-2; CDR3nt: TGTGCCAGCGGAGACAGGGCAGGATATGGCTACACCTTC; CDR3aa: CASGDRAGYGYTF
abundance: .; v_gene: TRBV7-9; d_gene: .; j_gene: TRBJ1-2; CDR3nt: TGTGCCAGCAGCTTAGGAAGAGGTGGCTACACCTTC; CDR3aa: CASSLGRGGYTF
abundance: .; v_gene: TRBV9; d_gene: .; j_gene: TRBJ1-3; CDR3nt: TGTGCCAGCAGCGAGGTGGGGGCGGCAGGAAACACCATATATTTT; CDR3aa: CASSEVGAAGNTIYF
abundance: few; v_gene: TRBV4-1; d_gene: TRBD1; j_gene: TRBJ1-1; CDR3nt: TGCGCCAGCAGGGGGACAGGGAGAGACACTGAAGCTTTCTTT; CDR3aa: CASRGTGRDTEAFF
abundance: once; v_gene: TRBV6-5; d_gene: .; j_gene: TRBJ1-2; CDR3nt: TGTGCCAGCAGTTACTCTTCGCGGGGGGCCGACTACACCTTC; CDR3aa: CASSYSSRGADYTF
abundance: .; v_gene: TRBV28; d_gene: .; j_gene: TRBJ2-1; CDR3nt: TGTGCCAGCAGTTGGCAGCGGGTGTCGGGTAATGAGCAGTTCTTC; CDR3aa: CASSWQRVSGNEQFF
abundance: few; v_gene: TRBV12-5; d_gene: TRBD2; j_gene: TRBJ2-3; CDR3nt: TGTGCTAGTGGTTTGGGACTAGCGGGCACCCGGACTAGCACAGATACGCAGTATTTT; CDR3aa: CASGLGLAGTRTSTDTQYF
abundance: .; v_gene: TRBV7-2; d_gene: .; j_gene: TRBJ2-5; CDR3nt: TGTGCCAGCAGCCCGGGAGAGACCCAGTACTTC; CDR3aa: CASSPGETQYF
abundance: .; v_gene: TRBV7-2; d_gene: TRBD1; j_gene: TRBJ2-7; CDR3nt: TGTGCCAGCAGCTTAGCGACAGGGAGCTCCTACGAGCAGTACTTC; CDR3aa: CASSLATGSSYEQYF
abundance: .; v_gene: TRBV9; d_gene: .; j_gene: TRBJ1-4; CDR3nt: TGTGCCAGCAGTCCCGGCCAAGGCGGTGAAAAACTGTTTTTT; CDR3aa: CASSPGQGGEKLFF